Listed here are 21 T cell receptor beta chains from one sample, sequenced in a study of naive and memory T cell subsets. Four PCR rounds used nested alpha and beta constant region primers plus the SP2 primer. TCRdb redid the calling of the UMI-ligation and nested PCR reads with MiXCR, one entry per CDR3 protein. The data contain tens of thousands of distinct CDR3 sequences, approximately 10% of them seen just once; the ten biggest clones take up around 4.2%. Treatment indicated: skin biopsy from PPD injection site in Mantoux-positive individual. An oligonucleotide containing a UMI was ligated to the 3' end of TCR cDNA. The material sequenced was skin, taken from a tuberculin skin test site. These receptor sequences come from an adult in good health.

This clonotype was seen ten or more times. The chain has TRBV5-1 and TRBJ2-5, with D possibly being TRBD1 (5 bases). The CDR3 has 12 residues. Germline assignment: CDR1 SGHRS and CDR2 YFSETQ. V was cut by 0 bases and J by 5 bases, with 5 bases left in between. This CDR3 reads CASSLDRETQYF. In DNA, the CDR3 is TGCGCCAGCAGCTTGGACAGGGAGACCCAGTACTTC. The whole variable domain, filled in from reference TRBV5-1 and TRBJ2-5, reads KAGVTQTPRYLIKTRGQQVTLSCSPISGHRSVSWYQQTPGQGLQFLFEYFSETQRNKGNFPGRFSGRQFSNSRSEMNVSTLELGDSALYLCASSLDRETQYFGPGTRLLVL.

This clonotype was recorded many times. The V call is TRBV12-3 or TRBV12-4, the J call TRBJ2-3; possibly TRBD1 for D (5 bases). V lost 7 bases and J lost 0, with 17 bases in between. CDR3 length equals 16 residues. The CDR3: CASTASPTVSTDTQYF. The CDR3 DNA follows: TGTGCCAGCACCGCAAGCCCGACAGTCAGCACAGATACGCAGTATTTT.

The table lists this clonotype with a few counts. The rearrangement joins TRBV11-1 to TRBJ2-5; 12 bases line up with TRBD2. Germline CDR1 and CDR2: SGHAT and FQDESV (reference sequence). V shed 2 bases and J 4 bases; nucleotides not matched to a gene: 2. This CDR3 comprises 15 residues. The CDR3 region is CASSLLGLAGETQYF. As DNA, the CDR3 is TGTGCCAGCAGCTTATTGGGACTAGCGGGAGAGACCCAGTACTTC.

This clonotype was detected many times. The chain combines TRBV29-1 with TRBJ2-1, with D hard to call. Trimming shortened V by 5 bases and J by 1 base, and 6 bases separated the two germline ends. From germline, CDR1 is SQVTM and CDR2 ANQGSEA. The CDR3 spans 12 residues. CDR3 sequence reads: CSVRQSYNEQFF. DNA of the CDR3: TGCAGCGTTAGGCAATCCTACAATGAGCAGTTCTTC.

This clonotype qualifies as medium-sized (0.01 to 0.1%). The CDR3: CASRWGGTDTQYF. The DNA of the CDR3 is TGTGCCAGCCGGTGGGGCGGCACAGATACGCAGTATTTT. The chain uses TRBV28 and TRBJ2-3; tentatively, D is TRBD1 (5 bases). This CDR3 has 13 amino acids. V was cut by 8 bases and J by 1 base, with 10 bases left in between. Germline CDR1 is MDHEN and CDR2 is SYDVKM.

This clonotype occurred many times. This chain connects TRBV20-1 to TRBJ2-7; a possible D gene is TRBD2 (6 bases). CDR3 length: 14 amino acids. Germline V CDR1 and CDR2: DFQATT, SNEGSKA (reference sequence). V was cut by 1 base and J by 7 bases, with 17 bases left in between. In DNA, the CDR3 is TGCAGTGCTAGAGTCGGGGCGGGAAAAGGGGAGCAGTACTTC. It yields the protein CSARVGAGKGEQYF.

This clonotype showed up many times. J is TRBJ1-1 and V is TRBV20-1; unclear D gene. This CDR3 contains 12 residues. Trimming removed 5 bases at V and 7 bases at J, with 14 bases between. Germline V gene lookup returns CDR1 DFQATT and CDR2 SNEGSKA (reference sequence). CDR3 amino acids: CSAPRAGIEAFF. CDR3 DNA: TGCAGTGCTCCCCGGGCGGGTATTGAAGCTTTCTTT.

A few counts support this clonotype. J is TRBJ2-6 and V is TRBV7-9, with TRBD1 matching 10 bases. The CDR3 has 19 residues. Germline V gives CDR1 SEHNR, CDR2 FQNEAQ (reference sequence). Losses at the gene ends were 5 bases for V and 4 bases for J; bases not matched to a gene: 14. In nucleotides, the CDR3 is TGTGCCAGCAGCCCCCTATACCCGGGACAGGGGAGCGGGGCCAACGTCCTGACTTTC. It encodes CASSPLYPGQGSGANVLTF.

This clonotype is medium-sized in the sample. The V call is TRBV7-2, the J call TRBJ2-3; 9 nucleotides match TRBD2. The CDR3 has 19 residues. V was pared by 1 base and J by 1 base, with 12 bases of the junction left unmatched. Germline V CDR1 and CDR2: SGHTA, FQGNSA. CDR3 sequence (DNA): TGTGCCAGCAGCTTAGTCCCTTTTGGACTAGCGCGTCGCACAGATACGCAGTATTTT. It specifies CASSLVPFGLARRTDTQYF. The entire variable domain, with the rest obtained from reference TRBV7-2 and TRBJ2-3, is as follows: GAGVSQSPSNKVTEKGKDVELRCDPISGHTALYWYRQSLGQGLEFLIYFQGNSAPDKSGLPSDRFSAERTGGSVSTLTIQRTQQEDSAVYLCASSLVPFGLARRTDTQYFGPGTRLTVL.

The chain recombines TRBV9 with TRBJ2-5, with D maybe TRBD2 (6 bases). Per the germline V gene, CDR1 is SGDLS and CDR2 is YYNGEE. The CDR3 contains 14 residues. Trimming shortened V by 7 bases and J by 1 base, and 14 bases separated the two germline ends. The CDR3 protein is CASGSGVVQETQYF. DNA for the CDR3: TGTGCCAGCGGGTCGGGGGTAGTCCAAGAGACCCAGTACTTC. Complete variable domain (other parts from reference TRBV9 and TRBJ2-5): DSGVTQTPKHLITATGQRVTLRCSPRSGDLSVYWYQQSLDQGLQFLIQYYNGEERAKGNILERFSAQQFPDLHSELNLSSLELGDSALYFCASGSGVVQETQYFGPGTRLLVL.

Only a few counts were recorded for this clonotype. This sequence joins TRBV6-2 or TRBV6-3 and TRBJ2-1, with a weak D call TRBD1 (6 bases). Trimming took off 6 bases at V and 1 base at J, with 16 bases between the two ends. CDR1 and CDR2 from the germline V gene are MNHEY and SVGEGT. This CDR3 comprises 16 residues. DNA of the CDR3: TGTGCCAGCAGCCTGTATATTCAGGGGTCCTACAATGAGCAGTTCTTC. The encoded protein is CASSLYIQGSYNEQFF.

J is TRBJ1-2 and V is TRBV7-9, with TRBD1 as a possible D gene (6 bases). The CDR3 has 14 amino acids. The V gene's germline CDR1 is SEHNR and CDR2 FQNEAQ (reference sequence). V gave up 5 bases and J gave up 2 bases, with 12 bases separating them. CDR3 region: CASSPPDRNYGYTF. The CDR3 nucleotides read TGTGCCAGCAGCCCCCCCGACAGGAACTATGGCTACACCTTC.

This clonotype has more than one count but fewer than ten. J is TRBJ1-1 and V is TRBV11-3; D unresolved. The length of the CDR3 is 14 residues. Deletions cut 5 bases from V and 10 bases from J, with 20 bases between. Germline loops: CDR1 SGHNT, CDR2 YENEEA. This CDR3 is CASSPGPRGHRAFF. The CDR3, as DNA: TGTGCCAGCAGCCCCGGCCCACGAGGGCATAGAGCTTTCTTT.

This clonotype was seen repeatedly, ten times or more. This rearrangement joins TRBV6-1 to TRBJ1-1; D is uncertain. CDR3 length: 13 residues. From germline, CDR1 is MNHNS and CDR2 SASEGT. V was trimmed by 6 bases and J by 1 base, leaving 9 bases between them. CDR3 loop: CASRRGQNTEAFF. The CDR3 DNA follows: TGTGCCAGCAGGAGAGGGCAGAACACTGAAGCTTTCTTT.

This clonotype has at least ten counts. The chain has TRBV7-2 and TRBJ2-3; perhaps TRBD1 as D (6 bases). This CDR3 region has 15 residues. CDR1 is SGHTA and CDR2 is FQGNSA in the germline V gene. V lost 2 bases, J lost 3 bases, and 12 bases lay in between. The CDR3 DNA is TGTGCCAGCAGCTTACAGGGGAGTCGGACAGATACGCAGTATTTT. This translates into CASSLQGSRTDTQYF.

The rearrangement joins TRBV2 to TRBJ2-1, with 8 bases matching TRBD2. The CDR3 loop spans 15 amino acids. The junction had 6 bases not matched to a gene; V was cut back by 2 bases and J by 6 bases. The germline V gene has CDR1 SNHLY and CDR2 FYNNEI. This CDR3 reads CASSESSGRTNEQFF. CDR3 nucleotide sequence: TGTGCCAGCAGTGAATCCAGCGGGAGAACCAATGAGCAGTTCTTC.

The chain employs TRBV13 and TRBJ2-2, with 11 bases lining up with TRBD1. The V gene end was trimmed by 5 bases and the J gene end by 3 bases; junction bases not matched to a gene: 5. Germline assignment: CDR1 PRHDT and CDR2 FYEKMQ (reference sequence). This CDR3 has 16 amino acids. CDR3 protein: CASSLGQGADTGELFF. DNA of the CDR3: TGTGCCAGCAGCCTCGGACAGGGGGCGGACACCGGGGAGCTGTTTTTT.

The chain joins TRBV5-1 to TRBJ2-1; D is undetermined. V lost 4 bases to trimming and J lost 0 bases, with 17 bases between them. The CDR3 consists of 17 residues. CDR1 and CDR2 (germline): SGHRS, YFSETQ. CDR3 nucleotides: TGCGCCAGCAGCCCCATCTCTTGGCCCCACTCCTACAATGAGCAGTTCTTC. It yields the protein CASSPISWPHSYNEQFF.

Concerning this clonotype: One base away lies a much larger clone, so this may be a sequencing read error. This chain connects TRBV24-1 to TRBJ2-7, with 7 bases that match TRBD2. This CDR3 contains 14 residues. Looked up from germline, CDR1 is KGHDR and CDR2 is SFDVKD. DNA of the CDR3: TGTGCCACCAGTGATTCGGGGGGATCATTCGAGCGGTACTTC. Translating it yields CATSDSGGSFERYF.

As concerns this clonotype: A much larger clone lies one base from this, so it may be a read error. The CDR3 bases are TGCAGTGCTAGACCTCTAGGACAGCGATTTAACACCGGGGAGCTGTTTTTT. Translating gives CSARPLGQRFNTGELFF. The chain joins TRBV20-1 to TRBJ2-2; D is possibly TRBD1 (6 bases). This CDR3 contains 17 residues. V shed 2 bases and J shed 2 bases, with 18 bases lying between them. Germline V CDR1 and CDR2: DFQATT, SNEGSKA (reference sequence).

This clonotype was recorded at least ten times. CDR3 sequence reads: CAWSVTGQGSGANVLTF. In DNA, the CDR3 is TGTGCCTGGAGTGTAACGGGACAGGGCTCTGGGGCCAACGTCCTGACTTTC. The chain is built from TRBV30 and TRBJ2-6, with 9 bases lining up with TRBD1. CDR1 and CDR2 (germline): GTSNPN, SVGIG (reference sequence). The V and J ends lost 0 bases and 0 bases, in that order; junction bases with no gene match: 3. This CDR3 is built from 17 residues.